This T cell receptor (beta chain) was captured in a study of shared clonotypes between healthy human individuals. Looking at the study overall: Used for every donor were three CD4 naive, three CD4 memory, two CD8 naive and one CD8 memory plate. Findings of the study overall: Naive subsets, compared against memory subsets, generally had larger estimated richness values.

When replicate PCRs were run on sorted subsets, they used around 0.2 ug DNA, about 31,000 T cell genomes. Generated by immunoSEQ multiplex PCR, the TCRdb table keeps only in-frame clones and is missing some. Here the sample spans under 850,000 clones, roughly two thirds being singletons. With regard to this clone: The target antigen is unknown. The same CDR3 also results from other DNA sequences found in this sample.

The V end lost 0 bases, the J end lost 5 bases, and 7 bases lay between the germline ends. The length of the CDR3 is 14 residues. Germline V lookup: CDR1 SEHNR, CDR2 FQNEAQ (reference sequence). The source is a woman in her 30s in good health. Sample: memory CD4+ T cells sorted from blood. Regarding subset: CD45RA-negative fraction. The genes are TRBV7-9 and TRBJ2-2; no firm D call. CDR3 coding DNA: TGTGCCAGCAGCTTAGCGAGAGAGACCGGGGAGCTGTTTTTT. Protein product: CASSLARETGELFF.